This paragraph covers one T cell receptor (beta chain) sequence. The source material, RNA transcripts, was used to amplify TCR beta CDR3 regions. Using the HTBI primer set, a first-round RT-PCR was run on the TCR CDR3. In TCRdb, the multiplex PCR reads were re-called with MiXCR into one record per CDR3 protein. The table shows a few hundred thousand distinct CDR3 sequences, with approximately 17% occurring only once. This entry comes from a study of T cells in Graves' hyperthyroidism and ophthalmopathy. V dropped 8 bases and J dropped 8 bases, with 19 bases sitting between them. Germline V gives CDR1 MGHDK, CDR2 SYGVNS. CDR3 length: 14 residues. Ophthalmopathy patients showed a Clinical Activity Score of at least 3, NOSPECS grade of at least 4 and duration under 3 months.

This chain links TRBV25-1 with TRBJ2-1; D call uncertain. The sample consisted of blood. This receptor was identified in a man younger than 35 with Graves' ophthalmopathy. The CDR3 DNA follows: TGTGCCAGCCGCGACAAGGTCTTGTGGGATGAGCAGTTCTTC. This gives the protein CASRDKVLWDEQFF.